This T cell receptor beta chain was sequenced for a study of blood T cell repertoires in COVID-19. Study as a whole: Researchers got acute and convalescent COVID-19 samples from the United States, Italy and Spain. T cells, B-cell-depleted T cells, or PBMCs supplied cDNA or gDNA.

In the authors' workflow: Amplification with reference gene primers provided the estimates of nucleated cell counts. Data came from immunoSEQ multiplex PCR; TCRdb stores just in-frame clones and leaves some out. The DNA gave D and trimming, while V, J and clone size come from that table. The sample gives around 85,000 clones, nearly 90% of which show up once; around 4.5% is in the top ten. This clonotype originated in a woman of 80 years or more with active or convalescent COVID-19. The sequenced sample consisted of peripheral blood.

CDR3 coding DNA: TGTGCCAGCATCAAGGACAGGGACAATTCACCCCTCCACTTT. Translation gives CASIKDRDNSPLHF. The chain links TRBV5-7 to TRBJ1-6; 8 bases are a match to TRBD1. TRBV5-7 is assigned to the ORF class and has an uncertain function. CDR3 length equals 14 residues. Trimming cost V 6 bases and J 7 bases; bases outside gene matches: 6.